This passage covers 27 T cell receptor beta chains from one sample sequenced in a study of brain T cells in children with intractable seizures. Repertoires were generated with immunoSEQ multiplex PCR, while TCRdb's copy carries only in-frame clones and drops some. The sample has roughly 80,000 clones, about 90% seen once; the top ten hold roughly 25%. Sequenced material: peripheral blood, taken at surgery. These receptors were taken from a girl aged 2-10 years with Rasmussen encephalitis and intractable seizures.

The V and J genes are TRBV7-2 and TRBJ2-1; tentatively, D is TRBD2 (6 bases). Trimming stripped 0 bases from V and 7 bases from J, with 16 bases between. The CDR3 runs 16 residues. CDR1 and CDR2 from the germline V gene are SGHTA and FQGNSA. CDR3: CASSLAGLWAGNEQFF. CDR3 bases: TGTGCCAGCAGCTTAGCAGGTCTGTGGGCGGGAAATGAGCAGTTCTTC.

The J gene is TRBJ2-3, the V gene TRBV11-3, with 8 bases lining up with TRBD1. Germline lookup yields CDR1 SGHNT and CDR2 YENEEA. The CDR3 has 14 residues. V trimming: 1 base; J trimming: 4 bases; junction bases outside the gene matches: 1. CDR3 residues: CASSLARGPDTQYF. CDR3 DNA sequence: TGTGCCAGCAGCTTAGCCAGGGGGCCAGATACGCAGTATTTT. The variable domain in full, completed from reference TRBV11-3 and TRBJ2-3, reads EAGVVQSPRYKIIEKKQPVAFWCNPISGHNTLYWYLQNLGQGPELLIRYENEEAVDDSQLPKDRFSAERLKGVDSTLKIQPAELGDSAVYLCASSLARGPDTQYFGPGTRLTVL.

The rearrangement joins TRBV30 to TRBJ1-6; D gene ambiguous. This CDR3 contains 15 residues. Per the germline V gene, CDR1 is GTSNPN and CDR2 is SVGIG (reference sequence). V was cut by 1 base and J by 6 bases, with 13 bases left in between. The DNA of the CDR3 is TGTGCCTGGAGTGGGGGATCCTGGAGTAATTCACCCCTCCACTTT. It yields the protein CAWSGGSWSNSPLHF.

The rearrangement joins TRBV2 to TRBJ2-7; tentatively, D is TRBD2 (5 bases). Trimming pared 8 bases from V and 5 bases from J, leaving 16 bases between. Per the germline V gene, CDR1 is SNHLY and CDR2 is FYNNEI. CDR3 length: 13 residues. The CDR3 DNA reads as TGTGCCAGCTGTAGGACGGAGGATAACGAGCAGTACTTC. This encodes CASCRTEDNEQYF.

This chain joins TRBV6-5 and TRBJ2-5, with a weak D call TRBD1 (5 bases). This CDR3 is built from 14 residues. CDR1 is MNHEY and CDR2 is SVGAGI in the germline V gene. V lost 0 bases, J lost 5 bases, and 10 bases lay in between. The DNA for the CDR3 is TGTGCCAGCAGTTACTCGAACAGGATTGAGACCCAGTACTTC. This translates into CASSYSNRIETQYF.

The chain recombines TRBV2 with TRBJ1-4; TRBD1 matches at 8 bases. V lost 6 bases and J lost 6; bases outside the gene matches: 3. CDR3 length equals 13 residues. Germline assignment: CDR1 SNHLY and CDR2 FYNNEI. CDR3 loop: CASRDRVDEKLFF. The CDR3 region has the DNA TGTGCCAGCAGGGACAGGGTGGATGAAAAACTGTTTTTT.

This chain links TRBV5-4 with TRBJ1-6, with a tentative D call TRBD1 (6 bases). The germline gives CDR1 SGHNT, CDR2 YYREEE (reference sequence). Deletions cut 4 bases from V and 8 bases from J, with 13 bases between. This CDR3 is built from 14 residues. The CDR3 DNA reads TGTGCCAGCAGCGCCACAGGGACCGATTCACCCCTCCACTTT. This codes for CASSATGTDSPLHF.

The rearrangement joins TRBV12-5 to TRBJ1-1; 8 bases are a match to TRBD1. The CDR3 totals 12 residues. The J segment lost 8 bases and the V segment lost 4 bases, leaving 3 bases of the junction unmatched. Looked up from germline, CDR1 is LGHNT and CDR2 is FRNRAP. The CDR3 nucleotides are TGTGCTAGTGGTTCCCGGGACAGGGAAGCTTTCTTT. Its protein is CASGSRDREAFF.

The V and J genes are TRBV30 and TRBJ2-7, with a weak D call TRBD1 (5 bases). Trimming took 4 bases from V and 0 from J, leaving 7 bases between them. The V gene's germline CDR1 is GTSNPN and CDR2 SVGIG (reference sequence). The CDR3 runs to 12 residues. CDR3 in amino acids: CAWTDSSYEQYF. CDR3 sequence (DNA): TGTGCCTGGACTGACAGCTCCTACGAGCAGTACTTC.

This chain uses TRBV12-3 or TRBV12-4 with TRBJ1-5, with D unresolved. Trimming took off 2 bases at V and 0 bases at J, with 2 bases between the two ends. The CDR3 has 13 residues. CDR3 amino acids: CASSLRSNQPQHF. For the CDR3, the DNA is TGTGCCAGCAGTTTACGTAGCAATCAGCCCCAGCATTTT.

The chain has TRBV24-1 and TRBJ2-1; D unresolved. V lost 6 bases to trimming and J lost 7 bases, with 12 bases between them. The CDR3 runs to 13 residues. Germline V gene sequence: CDR1 KGHDR, CDR2 SFDVKD. Here the CDR3 reads CATSSVVGNEQFF. The CDR3 DNA reads TGTGCCACCAGTTCGGTAGTGGGGAATGAGCAGTTCTTC.

The chain joins TRBV6-5 to TRBJ2-7; 9 positions agree with TRBD1. Germline loops: CDR1 MNHEY, CDR2 SVGAGI. There are 14 residues in the CDR3. J gave up 4 bases and V 6 bases, and 7 bases lay outside the gene matches. In DNA, the CDR3 is TGTGCCAGCAGCCGTAGACAGGGGGGATACGAGCAGTACTTC. This sequence encodes CASSRRQGGYEQYF.

This rearrangement joins TRBV3-1 (or the pseudogene TRBV3-2) to TRBJ2-7; D perhaps matches TRBD2 (6 bases). Germline V gene data show CDR1 as LGHDT and CDR2 as YNNKEL (reference sequence). V lost 5 bases, J lost 3 bases, and 14 bases lay in between. This CDR3 is 14 amino acids long. The chain's CDR3 is CASSIRAGIYEQYF. In DNA form, the CDR3 reads TGTGCCAGCAGCATTCGAGCGGGTATCTACGAGCAGTACTTC.

The chain joins TRBV10-3 to TRBJ1-6; TRBD1 matches 8 bases. Trimming removed 4 bases from V and 7 bases from J; junction bases left unmatched: 12. From germline, CDR1 is ENHRY and CDR2 SYGVKD. The CDR3 is 17 amino acids. The DNA for the CDR3 is TGTGCCATCAGTGTTTCCGGACCACAGGGGGGAAATTCACCCCTCCACTTT. Its translation is CAISVSGPQGGNSPLHF.

The rearrangement links TRBV18 to TRBJ2-1; 10 positions agree with TRBD1. Trimming removed 3 bases from V and 5 bases from J; junction bases left unmatched: 13. CDR1 is KGHSH, CDR2 LQKENI, per germline. CDR3 size: 18 residues. CDR3 loop: CASSPILKTGGVHNEQFF. In nucleotides, the CDR3 is TGTGCCAGCTCACCCATTCTTAAGACAGGGGGCGTACACAATGAGCAGTTCTTC.

J is TRBJ1-2 and V is TRBV10-3, with D possibly being TRBD1 (6 bases). The CDR3 loop spans 12 amino acids. The V and J ends lost 8 bases and 2 bases respectively, with 9 bases between them. CDR1 is ENHRY, CDR2 SYGVKD, per germline. CDR3 bases: TGTGCCATCGGCCAGGGGAACTATGGCTACACCTTC. Its protein is CAIGQGNYGYTF.

This clone was recorded only once. V is TRBV6-1 and J is TRBJ1-5, with a tentative D call TRBD1 (5 bases). V dropped 1 base and J dropped 3 bases, with 16 bases sitting between them. The germline V gene has CDR1 MNHNS and CDR2 SASEGT. This CDR3 is built from 17 residues. As DNA, the CDR3 is TGTGCCAGCAGTGAAGTAAGATCATCAGGGTTCAATCAGCCCCAGCATTTT. It codes for CASSEVRSSGFNQPQHF.

This chain links TRBV5-4 with TRBJ1-4; 8 bases match TRBD1. Germline CDR1 is SGHNT and CDR2 is YYREEE (reference sequence). Trimming cost V 2 bases and J 7 bases; bases outside gene matches: 1. This CDR3 has 13 amino acids. The CDR3 DNA follows: TGTGCCAGCAGCTTCGACAGGGGTGAAAAACTGTTTTTT. As protein: CASSFDRGEKLFF.

The chain joins TRBV18 to TRBJ1-3; D remains ambiguous. The V gene's germline CDR1 is KGHSH and CDR2 LQKENI. Trimming took off 6 bases at V and 0 bases at J, with 9 bases between the two ends. CDR3 length: 14 amino acids. As DNA, the CDR3 is TGTGCCAGCTCTGTGGCGGACTCTGGAAACACCATATATTTT. This translates into CASSVADSGNTIYF.

In DNA form, the CDR3 reads TGTGCCAGCTCGTACGGGAGGATGGATGAGCAGTTCTTC. Translating it yields CASSYGRMDEQFF. The chain couples TRBV18 to TRBJ2-1, with 7 bases that match TRBD2. V was pared by 6 bases and J by 8 bases, with 7 bases of the junction left unmatched. The CDR3 loop spans 13 amino acids. Germline CDR1 and CDR2: KGHSH and LQKENI.

V gene TRBV5-5 combines with J gene TRBJ1-5, with D unclear. Trimming shortened V by 2 bases and J by 2 bases, and 8 bases separated the two germline ends. This CDR3 is built from 14 residues. Germline values: CDR1 SGHKS, CDR2 YYEKEE (reference sequence). As DNA, the CDR3 is TGTGCCAGCAGCTTCGGGCAGGGCAATCAGCCCCAGCATTTT. It codes for CASSFGQGNQPQHF.

The chain uses TRBV11-3 and TRBJ2-7, with 7 positions matching TRBD1. Trimming took 5 bases from V and 3 from J; bases not matched to a gene: 7. There are 14 residues in the CDR3. CDR1 SGHNT and CDR2 YENEEA come from the germline V gene. CDR3 coding DNA: TGTGCCAGCAGCCTCCGGGACAGTAGCTACGAGCAGTACTTC. Its protein is CASSLRDSSYEQYF.

In this sample, this clone turned up a few times. The chain links TRBV6-1 to TRBJ1-1; the D is unclear. This CDR3 has 13 residues. With 3 bases removed from V and 0 bases from J, the gap between germline ends came to 5 bases. Germline lookup yields CDR1 MNHNS and CDR2 SASEGT. The CDR3 is CASSETVNTEAFF. The CDR3 DNA follows: TGTGCCAGCAGTGAGACGGTGAACACTGAAGCTTTCTTT.

The chain couples TRBV28 to TRBJ2-3, with 14 bases aligning to TRBD2. There are 17 residues in the CDR3. Germline V CDR1 and CDR2: MDHEN, SYDVKM. Unmatched junction bases numbered 4, after V lost 5 bases and J lost 0 bases. The CDR3 here is CASSRLAGGRSTDTQYF. CDR3 nucleotide sequence: TGTGCCAGCAGTAGACTAGCGGGGGGGCGTAGCACAGATACGCAGTATTTT.

This chain joins TRBV19 and TRBJ1-1; a possible D gene is TRBD1 (5 bases). V lost 5 bases and J 6 bases, leaving 13 bases between the germline ends. This CDR3 comprises 13 residues. CDR1 and CDR2 (germline): LNHDA, SQIVND (reference sequence). The CDR3 is CASSFSGRAEAFF. CDR3 DNA sequence: TGTGCCAGTAGTTTCTCAGGGAGAGCTGAAGCTTTCTTT.

This clone appeared once. The rearrangement links TRBV3-1 (or the pseudogene TRBV3-2) to TRBJ1-2; a possible D gene is TRBD1 (5 bases). The CDR3 extends over 13 amino acids. The germline gives CDR1 LGHDT, CDR2 YNNKEL (reference sequence). The V and J ends lost 4 bases and 2 bases respectively, with 8 bases between them. The CDR3 region has the DNA TGTGCCAGCAGCCGGGGGACGAACTATGGCTACACCTTC. As protein: CASSRGTNYGYTF.

This clone occurred once. This chain connects TRBV5-4 to TRBJ1-1, with TRBD1 matching over 7 bases. Germline V lookup: CDR1 SGHNT, CDR2 YYREEE (reference sequence). The CDR3 extends over 14 amino acids. J gave up 5 bases and V 7 bases, and 11 bases lay outside the gene matches. CDR3 nucleotides: TGTGCCAGCCTCCCGACAGGGAGGGGAACTGAAGCTTTCTTT. Its translation: CASLPTGRGTEAFF. Filled out from reference TRBV5-4 and TRBJ1-1, the complete variable domain reads ETGVTQSPTHLIKTRGQQVTLRCSSQSGHNTVSWYQQALGQGPQFIFQYYREEENGRGNFPPRFSGLQFPNYSSELNVNALELDDSALYLCASLPTGRGTEAFFGQGTRLTVV.